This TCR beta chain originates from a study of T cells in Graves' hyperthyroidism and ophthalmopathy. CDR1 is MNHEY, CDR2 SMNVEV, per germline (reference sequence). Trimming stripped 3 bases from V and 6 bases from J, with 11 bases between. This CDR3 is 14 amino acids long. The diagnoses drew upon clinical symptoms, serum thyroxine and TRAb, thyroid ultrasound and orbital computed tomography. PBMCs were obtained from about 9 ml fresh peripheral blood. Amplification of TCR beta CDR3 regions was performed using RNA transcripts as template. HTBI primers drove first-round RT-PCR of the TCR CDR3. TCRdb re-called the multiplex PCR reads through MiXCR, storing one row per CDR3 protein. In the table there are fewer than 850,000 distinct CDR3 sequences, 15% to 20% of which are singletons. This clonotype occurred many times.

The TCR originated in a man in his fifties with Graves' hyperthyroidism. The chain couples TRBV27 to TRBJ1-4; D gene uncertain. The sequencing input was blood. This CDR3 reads CASSFGGYHEKLFF. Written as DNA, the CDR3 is TGTGCCAGCAGTTTTGGCGGGTACCATGAAAAACTGTTTTTT.